This TCR beta chain was sequenced in a study of CD8 T cells in ankylosing spondylitis (dated 2017 in TCRdb). The study in broad terms: The study profiled T cell receptor beta repertoires in healthy donors and ankylosing spondylitis patients to find disease-linked TCR variants. The full study cohort comprised about 25 ankylosing spondylitis patients and roughly 100 healthy donors. Peripheral blood was sampled, and synovial fluid was also collected from ankylosing spondylitis patients.

V is pared back by 1 base and J by 5 bases, with 8 bases lying between the germline termini. The CDR3 starts with the cysteine, ends with the phenylalanine, and has 13 residues. The retained sequence is limited to the CDR3, 39 bases, with the frame set at the first base. Paper-wide results and their limitations: The disease-linked clones were reported as significantly enriched in matched synovial fluid samples from ankylosing spondylitis patients. The disease-linked clones had a CD8+ phenotype and were found at relatively low frequencies in peripheral blood. Blood from ankylosing spondylitis patients appeared to be characterized by a TCR beta motif composed of about eight highly homologous amino acid variants. Some motif variants were previously reported in synovial fluid and blood of reactive arthritis patients, suggesting common disease-initiation mechanisms.

The data were produced on an Illumina HiSeq 2500. TCR beta libraries were prepared by quantitative 5'-RACE with molecular barcodes. The original methods were these. A new computational method, built on a probabilistic model of VDJ rearrangement, was used to identify disease-linked TCR variants. TCRdb took the public reads, trimmed them with fastp at Q25, ran MiXCR for clone calling and kept in-frame beta chains. Rows are combined by CDR3 protein, so each entry shows the most common genes and DNA. TCRdb's processing, not the authors', yielded these V and J calls. This sample holds around 540,000 distinct CDR3 sequences; roughly 13% were observed only once. Nearly 7% of the sample is in the top ten clones. In its sample, this clonotype was seen many times. Which antigen it targets is not known. No base quality values were provided; no much bigger clone lies one nucleotide off.

The sequence was collected from a male donor with ankylosing spondylitis. The specimen was blood, either unsorted or a sorted T cell fraction (not recorded which). The V and J segments used are TRBV12-3 or TRBV12-4 and TRBJ1-1, with an unclear D gene assignment. Here is the DNA: TGTGCCAGCAGTTTAGATCGGGAAACTGAAGCTTTCTTT. This encodes CASSLDRETEAFF.